One TCR beta chain is described in this entry. This CDR3 spans 15 amino acids. The V gene's germline CDR1 is MNHNY and CDR2 SVGAGI (reference sequence). Trimming pared 2 bases from V and 8 bases from J, leaving 17 bases between. The data belong to a study of control samples from healthy donors and cancer patients. TCRdb's copy holds only in-frame clones and misses some; the assay was immunoSEQ multiplex PCR. Among 35,000 to 45,000 clones listed, approximately 87% were seen once. This TCR derives from a man aged 55-75 years in good health. Sequenced sample: blood. This chain connects TRBV6-6 to TRBJ2-3, with D perhaps matching TRBD2 (5 bases). DNA for the CDR3: TGTGCCAGCAGTTACGAGGGCAGCCGTAAGCCTACGCAGTATTTT. Its translation: CASSYEGSRKPTQYF.